These 26 T cell receptor beta chains came from one sample sequenced in a study of sequential checkpoint blockade in melanoma. The table came from immunoSEQ multiplex PCR; TCRdb's copy has only in-frame clones and leaves some out. The sample consists of 9,500 to 11,000 clones, about 78% of them appearing once. As for treatment: randomized to nivolumab then ipilimumab (arm A) or the reverse (arm B). The source material was CD8+ T cells sorted from blood (inferred from file names), sampled from a patient given nivolumab and ipilimumab in sequence. The receptor source for this set is a human donor with melanoma.

The chain employs TRBV9 and TRBJ1-2; D may be TRBD1 (5 bases). Trimming pared 0 bases from V and 4 bases from J, leaving 10 bases between. In germline, CDR1 is SGDLS, CDR2 YYNGEE. There are 14 residues in the CDR3. The CDR3 bases are TGTGCCAGCAGCGTAGCAGGGCCCCCCTATGGCTACACCTTC. Translation: CASSVAGPPYGYTF.

The chain has TRBV11-2 and TRBJ2-7, with D perhaps matching TRBD1 (5 bases). The V gene lost 7 bases and the J gene lost 0 bases, with 16 bases spanning the gap. The CDR3 is 15 residues long. The germline CDR1 and CDR2 sequences are SGHAT and FQNNGV. CDR3 in DNA: TGTGCCAGCACCCCTGGTTGGGGCAGCTCCTACGAGCAGTACTTC. Translating it yields CASTPGWGSSYEQYF.

The chain joins TRBV14 to TRBJ2-5, with 11 bases identical to TRBD2. Trimming removed 4 bases from V and 5 bases from J; junction bases left unmatched: 6. Germline CDR1 reads SGHDN; CDR2 reads FVKESK. The CDR3 loop spans 15 amino acids. CDR3 residues: CASSPGLAGHETQYF. In DNA form, the CDR3 reads TGTGCCAGCAGCCCCGGACTAGCGGGCCATGAGACCCAGTACTTC.

The DNA for the CDR3 is TGTGCCAGCAGCCATCTCCACTTGAGCTCCTATAATTCACCCCTCCACTTT. Its translation: CASSHLHLSSYNSPLHF. The chain is built from TRBV7-9 and TRBJ1-6; D gene uncertain. Germline CDR1 is SEHNR and CDR2 is FQNEAQ (reference sequence). V lost 5 bases to trimming and J lost 0 bases, with 14 bases between them. CDR3 size: 17 residues. Using reference TRBV7-9 and TRBJ1-6 for the parts outside the CDR3, the full variable domain is DTGVSQNPRHKITKRGQNVTFRCDPISEHNRLYWYRQTLGQGPEFLTYFQNEAQLEKSRLLSDRFSAERPKGSFSTLEIQRTEQGDSAMYLCASSHLHLSSYNSPLHFGNGTRLTVT.

This chain joins TRBV4-2 and TRBJ2-1, with 9 bases matching TRBD2. The CDR3 runs 15 residues. Germline CDR1 LGHNA, CDR2 YNFKEQ. The junction had 2 bases not matched to a gene; V was cut back by 0 bases and J by 5 bases. CDR3 sequence reads: CASSQDPSGNNEQFF. The CDR3 DNA follows: TGTGCCAGCAGCCAAGACCCTAGCGGGAACAATGAGCAGTTCTTC.

This clone occurred once. This chain uses TRBV7-8 with TRBJ1-2; the D is unclear. The CDR3 loop spans 13 amino acids. Germline values: CDR1 SGHVS, CDR2 FQNEAQ. V lost 5 bases and J lost 8, with 15 bases in between. This CDR3 is CASSPGGGNGYTF. As DNA, the CDR3 is TGTGCCAGCAGCCCGGGAGGAGGGAACGGCTACACCTTC.

On this clone: An end of the junction differs from the germline gene, which may be a read error. The chain joins TRBV6-6 to TRBJ1-2; D ambiguous. Germline V CDR1 and CDR2: MNHNY, SVGAGI (reference sequence). The CDR3 contains 8 residues. The CDR3 sequence is CASSELAF. In DNA form, the CDR3 reads TGTGCCAGCAGTGAACTGGCCTTC.

This clone has a single count. The CDR3 spells CASSTGTSLLNEQFF. DNA for the CDR3: TGTGCCAGCAGCACCGGGACTAGCTTGTTGAATGAGCAGTTCTTC. The chain combines TRBV7-9 with TRBJ2-1, with 9 bases lining up with TRBD2. Trimming removed 5 bases from V and 7 bases from J; junction bases left unmatched: 9. The CDR3 loop spans 15 amino acids. CDR1 SEHNR and CDR2 FQNEAQ come from the germline V gene (reference sequence).

V and J are TRBV27 and TRBJ2-3; TRBD2 matches at 10 bases. Losses at the gene ends were 6 bases for V and 7 bases for J; bases not matched to a gene: 10. The CDR3 length is 15 residues. Per germline, CDR1 MNHEY and CDR2 SMNVEV (reference sequence). The chain's CDR3 is CASSLQREGPYTQYF. Here the CDR3 DNA reads TGTGCCAGCAGCCTTCAGCGGGAGGGCCCCTATACGCAGTATTTT.

This clone was detected once. CDR3 sequence (DNA): TGTGCCAGCAGTCTTACGGCGGGACAGAGATACAATGAGCAGTTCTTC. It yields the protein CASSLTAGQRYNEQFF. The genes are TRBV28 and TRBJ2-1; possible D gene TRBD1, 7 bases. V gave up 5 bases and J gave up 4 bases, with 18 bases separating them. CDR3 length equals 16 residues. Germline V lookup: CDR1 MDHEN, CDR2 SYDVKM. The full variable domain, completed using reference TRBV28 and TRBJ2-1, is DVKVTQSSRYLVKRTGEKVFLECVQDMDHENMFWYRQDPGLGLRLIYFSYDVKMKEKGDIPEGYSVSREKKERFSLILESASTNQTSMYLCASSLTAGQRYNEQFFGPGTRLTVL.

The chain is built from TRBV28 and TRBJ2-2; no definite D call. This CDR3 spans 15 amino acids. Trimming removed 1 base from V and 3 bases from J, with 9 bases in between. CDR1 is MDHEN, CDR2 SYDVKM, per germline. The CDR3, as DNA: TGTGCCAGCAGTTTATACGGAGATCACACCGGGGAGCTGTTTTTT. This encodes CASSLYGDHTGELFF.

The chain has TRBV29-1 and TRBJ1-1; possibly TRBD1 for D (5 bases). Germline V gives CDR1 SQVTM, CDR2 ANQGSEA. There are 13 residues in the CDR3. Trimming shortened V by 4 bases and J by 0 bases, and 9 bases separated the two germline ends. CDR3 bases: TGCAGCGTTGTTTGGGACTTGAACACTGAAGCTTTCTTT. Residues: CSVVWDLNTEAFF.

The chain joins TRBV27 to TRBJ2-1, with 13 bases lining up with TRBD2. With V trimmed by 8 bases and J by 7 bases, 5 bases remained unmatched. The CDR3 length is 14 residues. CDR1 and CDR2 (germline): MNHEY, SMNVEV (reference sequence). CDR3 DNA: TGTGCCAGCGGACTAGCGGGAGTTTCTAATGAGCAGTTCTTC. Translated: CASGLAGVSNEQFF.

This clone was seen more than once but under ten times. This rearrangement joins TRBV4-2 to TRBJ1-6, with 8 bases identical to TRBD1. CDR3 size: 15 residues. Looked up from germline, CDR1 is LGHNA and CDR2 is YNFKEQ. The J segment lost 5 bases and the V segment lost 1 base, leaving 1 base of the junction unmatched. CDR3 bases: TGTGCCAGCAGCCAAGCGACAGGGGATAATTCACCCCTCCACTTT. The encoded protein is CASSQATGDNSPLHF.

This clone was detected only a few times. The chain recombines TRBV6-1 with TRBJ2-3; 7 bases match TRBD1. CDR1 and CDR2 (germline): MNHNS, SASEGT. This CDR3 contains 15 residues. V lost 5 bases and J lost 3; bases outside the gene matches: 8. The CDR3 region is CASSTNAGGTDTQYF. The DNA for the CDR3 is TGTGCCAGCAGTACAAATGCAGGGGGTACAGATACGCAGTATTTT.

The rearrangement joins TRBV6-1 to TRBJ2-5; the D gene is possibly TRBD2 (5 bases). TRBJ2-7 matches the DNA end more closely, so the J call is doubtful. This CDR3 spans 13 amino acids. Germline CDR1 reads MNHNS; CDR2 reads SASEGT. DNA for the CDR3: TGTGCCAGCAGTGGGGCTCGAGGGTACGAGCAGTACTTC. Translation gives CASSGARGYEQYF.

The chain couples TRBV9 to TRBJ2-7; 11 nucleotides line up with TRBD2. Germline-derived CDR1 and CDR2 are SGDLS and YYNGEE. Trimming at V came to 3 bases and at J to 1 base, leaving 3 bases not matched to a gene. There are 15 residues in the CDR3. CDR3 in DNA: TGTGCCAGCAGCGCTAGCGGGGGGCCTTCCTACGAGCAGTACTTC. Its translation is CASSASGGPSYEQYF.

The V and J genes are TRBV6-5 and TRBJ1-1, with D possibly TRBD1 on 6 matching bases. Germline CDR1 MNHEY, CDR2 SVGAGI. V gave up 1 base and J gave up 4 bases, with 10 bases separating them. The CDR3 consists of 14 residues. CDR3 in amino acids: CASSYLGARTEAFF. In nucleotides, the CDR3 is TGTGCCAGCAGTTACTTGGGGGCGCGCACTGAAGCTTTCTTT.

The chain couples TRBV7-9 to TRBJ2-7, with TRBD2 matching over 8 bases. Germline V lookup: CDR1 SEHNR, CDR2 FQNEAQ (reference sequence). Trimming at V came to 5 bases and at J to 0 bases, leaving 6 bases not matched to a gene. CDR3 length: 15 amino acids. The CDR3 DNA is TGTGCCAGCAGCCAGGTGGCGGGAGGCTCCTACGAGCAGTACTTC. Its translation: CASSQVAGGSYEQYF.

The genes are TRBV25-1 and TRBJ2-7, with D perhaps TRBD1 (5 bases). The CDR3 has 11 residues. Germline CDR1 reads MGHDK; CDR2 reads SYGVNS. V gave up 7 bases and J gave up 6 bases, with 10 bases separating them. The CDR3 DNA reads TGTGCCAGCAATAAGGGGTCCGAGCAGTACTTC. Its protein product is CASNKGSEQYF.

This chain joins TRBV9 and TRBJ2-1; D may be TRBD2 (6 bases). CDR1 and CDR2 from the germline V gene are SGDLS and YYNGEE. The length of the CDR3 is 14 residues. V lost 3 bases and J 4 bases, leaving 11 bases between the germline ends. The CDR3 coding sequence is TGTGCCAGCAGCGCTCGACTAGGTTACAATGAGCAGTTCTTC. Translating it yields CASSARLGYNEQFF.

The chain recombines TRBV29-1 with TRBJ1-2, with D maybe TRBD1 (5 bases). The V and J ends lost 5 bases and 5 bases respectively, with 9 bases between them. The CDR3 has 11 residues. The germline V gene encodes CDR1 SQVTM and CDR2 ANQGSEA. The CDR3 region is CSVPGGYGYTF. In DNA, the CDR3 is TGCAGCGTTCCCGGGGGGTATGGCTACACCTTC. Full variable domain (outside the CDR3, taken from reference TRBV29-1 and TRBJ1-2): SAVISQKPSRDICQRGTSLTIQCQVDSQVTMMFWYRQQPGQSLTLIATANQGSEATYESGFVIDKFPISRPNLTFSTLTVSNMSPEDSSIYLCSVPGGYGYTFGSGTRLTVV.

This clone was seen once. V gene TRBV6-5 combines with J gene TRBJ2-7; TRBD2 might be the D (7 bases). This CDR3 has 15 residues. Trimming shortened V by 0 bases and J by 3 bases, and 12 bases separated the two germline ends. The germline V gene encodes CDR1 MNHEY and CDR2 SVGAGI. The CDR3: CASSYSRGGDYEQYF. CDR3 coding DNA: TGTGCCAGCAGTTACTCTAGGGGGGGAGACTACGAGCAGTACTTC.

The CDR3 DNA reads as TGTGCCAGCAGGGGGGGAAGGGGCGGGAGGGCCAGATACGAGCAGTACTTC. Translation: CASRGGRGGRARYEQYF. The V and J genes are TRBV28 and TRBJ2-7; 9 bases are shared with TRBD2. V was pared by 6 bases and J by 4 bases, with 16 bases of the junction left unmatched. This CDR3 spans 17 amino acids. CDR1 MDHEN and CDR2 SYDVKM come from the germline V gene.

The rearrangement links TRBV6-1 to TRBJ2-7, with D perhaps matching TRBD1 (5 bases). The CDR3 extends over 13 amino acids. CDR1 MNHNS and CDR2 SASEGT come from the germline V gene. Deletions cut 6 bases from V and 3 bases from J, with 12 bases between. The CDR3 sequence: CASSPGFLYEQYF. The CDR3 DNA follows: TGTGCCAGCAGCCCAGGGTTTCTCTACGAGCAGTACTTC.

The chain links TRBV7-9 to TRBJ1-2; D not resolved. CDR3 size: 14 residues. The germline V gene encodes CDR1 SEHNR and CDR2 FQNEAQ (reference sequence). Deletions cut 1 base from V and 4 bases from J, with 10 bases between. The CDR3 region is CASSLVAGSYGYTF. Written as DNA, the CDR3 is TGTGCCAGCAGCTTAGTAGCGGGTAGCTATGGCTACACCTTC.